The sequence of this T cell receptor beta chain was determined in a study of blood T cell repertoires in COVID-19. Study-wide context: Collection of acute and convalescent COVID-19 samples took place in the United States, Italy and Spain. T cells, B-cell-depleted T cells, or PBMCs supplied cDNA or gDNA.

V trimming: 3 bases; J trimming: 3 bases; junction bases outside the gene matches: 3. The CDR3 length is 15 residues. From germline, CDR1 is MNHEY and CDR2 SMNVEV (reference sequence). The authors' processing: Using reference gene primer amplification, nucleated cell counts were estimated. Method: immunoSEQ multiplex PCR; TCRdb's copy keeps in-frame clones and lacks some. Clone size and the V and J calls come from that table; the DNA yielded D and trimming. The sample has about 330,000 clones; about four fifths are singletons. The sequencing sample was made of peripheral blood. V and J are TRBV27 and TRBJ1-1, with 11 bases fitting TRBD1. The source is a woman aged 50 to 65 with acute or convalescent COVID-19. CDR3 protein: CASSLWTGGHTEAFF. CDR3 sequence (DNA): TGTGCCAGCAGTTTGTGGACAGGGGGCCACACTGAAGCTTTCTTT.